The TCR beta chain under discussion was sequenced for a study of blood T cells in healthy people across ages (dated by TCRdb to between 2015 and 2017). For the study in its entirety: Template switching captured roughly one uniquely barcoded TCR beta cDNA molecule per two T cells in model experiments. To track age-related changes in TCR beta repertoire diversity, the study relied on deep sequencing normalized with unique cDNA molecular identifiers. The donors were split into four age groups: young (average around 17 years), middle-aged (about 40), aged (approximately 60) and long-lived (roughly 86). To avoid experimental bias, donors of different ages were distributed randomly across sequencing lanes. For two donors (one aged 18 to 29 and one aged 80 or older), the study analyzed two additional independent replicas of 1 million unique cDNA reads from the same blood draw.

The donors were roughly 40 Caucasian individuals from Russia, aged roughly 6 to 100 years, who were systemically healthy. Around 10 milliliters of peripheral blood were drawn from each donor into EDTA-treated Vacutainer tubes. Ficoll-Paque density-gradient centrifugation was used to isolate PBMCs, with at least 6.5 million per sample. Trizol reagent was used to extract total RNA from PBMCs, with at least 5 micrograms per sample. Naive CD45RAhigh/CD27high T cell percentages were measured by flow cytometry on a PBMC aliquot from every donor. The full study reports these points: As age increased, observed TCR beta diversity per million T cells dropped in a roughly linear way, and a significant reduction was already evident by age about 40. Donor CMV infection status was unknown, potentially confounding age-related changes in expanded clonotypes. Total diversity estimates from one million sequenced T cells were considered lower bounds and underestimates. The percentage of naive T cells measured by flow cytometry correlated strongly with observed TCR beta diversity. Conclusive comparison of naive and antigen-experienced compartments was prevented by the profiling of bulk unsorted PBMCs. Compared with the aged group, the long-lived group had more naive CD4+ T cells, fewer expanded clones and increased TCR diversity, a pattern suggesting age selection.

Comment on this clonotype: This receptor's antigen is unknown. Base qualities were left out, and no much larger clone turns up one base away.

V and J are trimmed by 8 bases and 2 bases, and the gene matches miss 12 bases of the junction. As encoded in the germline V gene, CDR1 is MNHNS while CDR2 is SASEGT. The CDR3 runs 15 amino acids, cysteine and phenylalanine included. Only the CDR3 region is kept as DNA, spanning 45 bases read in frame from base 1. Library prep was done by 5' RACE. Sequenced using an Illumina HiSeq 2500. A second PCR of roughly 6 to 11 cycles was run with a J-beta primer mix and a sample-barcoded 5' primer. A unique molecular identifier was introduced onto each TCR beta cDNA molecule by a template-switch 5' adaptor carrying 12 random nucleotides. Each sample yielded at least 2.5 million CDR3-containing paired-end reads. First-strand cDNA synthesis was performed from all RNA using the Mint cDNA synthesis kit, with priming by a TRBC-specific oligonucleotide. All cDNA was treated with uracil-DNA glycosylase and then went through a first 18-cycle PCR with the universal primers M1SS and BC2_uni_R. As for how the authors treated the data: Normalization of each sample was performed by random selection of 1 million high-quality reads, each carrying a distinct molecular identifier. Reads sharing molecular identifiers were discarded rather than binned into consensus sequences. MiTCR, run with a Q25 quality threshold and the strictest error-elimination algorithm, handled CDR3 identification, clonotype clustering and error correction. A nonparametric unseen species model with Euler transformation was used to estimate a lower bound on total TCR beta diversity. TCRdb reprocessed the public reads (quality trimming at Q25 with fastp, clone calling with MiXCR) and kept in-frame beta chains. CDR3 protein duplicates are merged, each entry listing the most common genes and DNA. TCRdb's processing, not the authors' own work, is the source of the V and J calls. This sample comprises about 1 million distinct CDR3 sequences, over 35% of them detected only once. The ten largest clonotypes hold approximately 20% of the sample.

Recombination joined TRBV6-1 with TRBJ2-7, with 7 bases aligning to TRBD2. The receptor comes from a woman aged 55-69 years in good health. What was sequenced was blood. The CDR3 region has the sequence CASRYLADPPYEQYF. The nucleotide sequence is given as TGTGCCAGCCGGTATCTAGCGGACCCCCCCTACGAGCAGTACTTC.